A single sample gave rise to the 26 T cell receptor beta chains below, sequenced in a study of blood T cell repertoires in COVID-19. The method was immunoSEQ multiplex PCR; TCRdb's version includes in-frame clones alone and lacks a portion of them. Altogether 310,000 or so clones are present, around 92% being singletons, with the ten largest covering under 7.5%. The material sequenced was peripheral blood. Every receptor here comes from a man between 18 and 35 years old who had recovered from COVID-19.

This chain connects TRBV2 to TRBJ2-7; 9 positions match TRBD1. CDR1 is SNHLY and CDR2 is FYNNEI in the germline V gene. CDR3 length equals 14 residues. Germline trimming cut 6 bases from V and 4 bases from J; bases unmatched to any gene: 7. The CDR3 DNA reads as TGTGCCAGCAGAGTGGGACAGGGTAGTTACGAGCAGTACTTC. This sequence encodes CASRVGQGSYEQYF.

This chain links TRBV6-4 with TRBJ1-2, with D perhaps matching TRBD1 (6 bases). From germline, CDR1 is MRHNA and CDR2 SNTAGT. V lost 0 bases and J lost 8, with 10 bases in between. The CDR3 totals 13 residues. CDR3 in DNA: TGTGCCAGCAGTGACTCGAAGGGGGACGGCTACACCTTC. It specifies CASSDSKGDGYTF.

V and J are TRBV9 and TRBJ2-2; the match to TRBD2 covers 13 bases. CDR3 length: 16 residues. The germline V gene has CDR1 SGDLS and CDR2 YYNGEE. The J segment lost 9 bases and the V segment lost 4 bases, leaving 9 bases of the junction unmatched. In DNA form, the CDR3 reads TGTGCCAGCAGCCCAACTAGCGGGGGGGCGGATAGGGAGCTGTTTTTT. This gives the protein CASSPTSGGADRELFF.

The chain recombines TRBV4-1 with TRBJ1-1; D not certain. This CDR3 contains 15 residues. Germline V gene lookup returns CDR1 MGHRA and CDR2 YSYEKL. With 0 bases removed from V and 6 bases from J, the gap between germline ends came to 14 bases. The CDR3 spells CASSQETGTFSEAFF. The CDR3 DNA sequence: TGCGCCAGCAGCCAAGAGACGGGTACTTTTTCTGAAGCTTTCTTT.

The gene calls are TRBV2 and TRBJ2-1; 8 bases map to TRBD1. Germline-derived CDR1 and CDR2 are SNHLY and FYNNEI. CDR3 length equals 15 residues. V was pared by 3 bases and J by 5 bases, with 6 bases of the junction left unmatched. For the CDR3, the DNA is TGTGCCAGCAGTGAGGGGGACAGGATCCACAATGAGCAGTTCTTC. It yields the protein CASSEGDRIHNEQFF.

The chain uses TRBV7-8 and TRBJ1-4, with 9 positions matching TRBD1. Unmatched junction bases numbered 12, after V lost 2 bases and J lost 5 bases. The CDR3 runs 18 residues. CDR1 SGHVS and CDR2 FQNEAQ come from the germline V gene. The CDR3 coding sequence is TGTGCCAGCAGCTTAATAGCGGGCGGTGGGACAGGGAATGAAAAACTGTTTTTT. Its translation: CASSLIAGGGTGNEKLFF.

The chain joins TRBV7-6 to TRBJ2-1; 8 bases map to TRBD2. The CDR3 loop spans 17 amino acids. V shed 5 bases and J 3 bases; nucleotides not matched to a gene: 12. From germline, CDR1 is SGHVS and CDR2 FNYEAQ. CDR3 coding DNA: TGTGCCAGCAGCCCCCTCCGGGGGGGGGCCGGCTACAATGAGCAGTTCTTC. Translated, it gives CASSPLRGGAGYNEQFF.

J is TRBJ2-2 and V is TRBV7-7, with 14 bases identical to TRBD2. CDR1 and CDR2 from the germline V gene are SSHAT and FNYEAQ (reference sequence). The length of the CDR3 is 16 residues. The V and J ends lost 3 bases and 5 bases, in that order; junction bases with no gene match: 2. The CDR3 DNA is TGTGCCAGCAGCTTCGGACTAGCGGGAGGAACCGGGGAGCTGTTTTTT. Translating it yields CASSFGLAGGTGELFF.

This chain connects TRBV5-4 to TRBJ1-6; no definite D call. Looked up from germline, CDR1 is SGHNT and CDR2 is YYREEE (reference sequence). Trimming removed 4 bases from V and 10 bases from J, with 12 bases in between. The CDR3 has 13 amino acids. The CDR3 protein is CASSDRGGSPLHF. CDR3 DNA sequence: TGTGCCAGCAGCGACCGGGGAGGCTCACCCCTCCACTTT.

A few counts support this clone. The chain combines TRBV4-1 with TRBJ1-6; D is uncertain. CDR1 MGHRA and CDR2 YSYEKL come from the germline V gene. Trimming pared 0 bases from V and 9 bases from J, leaving 9 bases between. CDR3 length: 14 amino acids. The CDR3 loop reads CASSQDHSPSPLHF. CDR3 sequence (DNA): TGCGCCAGCAGCCAAGATCACTCCCCTTCACCCCTCCACTTT.

Here the CDR3 reads CASSPPGDTYEQYF. The CDR3 bases are TGTGCCAGCAGCCCCCCGGGGGATACCTACGAGCAGTACTTC. V gene TRBV7-9 combines with J gene TRBJ2-7, with a weak D call TRBD2 (6 bases). The CDR3 is 14 amino acids. Germline V gene sequence: CDR1 SEHNR, CDR2 FQNEAQ (reference sequence). V lost 5 bases and J lost 2, with 13 bases in between.

The V call is TRBV6-5, the J call TRBJ1-2; the D gene is possibly TRBD1 (5 bases). CDR3 length: 14 residues. The ends were cut back, 6 bases at V and 7 bases at J, with 18 bases in the middle. Germline V gene lookup returns CDR1 MNHEY and CDR2 SVGAGI. CDR3 DNA sequence: TGTGCCAGCAGCCCGGGACTTACGATAGGTGGCTACACCTTC. Translated: CASSPGLTIGGYTF.

The J gene is TRBJ1-4, the V gene TRBV3-1 (or the pseudogene TRBV3-2), with no clear D. Looked up from germline, CDR1 is LGHDT and CDR2 is YNNKEL (reference sequence). The CDR3 is 17 amino acids. V was cut by 4 bases and J by 0 bases, with 15 bases left in between. The CDR3 coding sequence is TGTGCCAGCAGCCCGCTCCCCGAGAGGCCAACTAATGAAAAACTGTTTTTT. Encoded protein: CASSPLPERPTNEKLFF.

Remarks on this clone: The same CDR3 also results from other DNA sequences found in this sample. The chain is built from TRBV5-5 and TRBJ1-1, with 10 bases fitting TRBD1. The CDR3 spans 14 residues. After removal of 2 bases from V and 5 bases from J, the junction contained 3 bases not matched to a gene. Germline CDR1 and CDR2: SGHKS and YYEKEE (reference sequence). The CDR3, as DNA: TGTGCCAGCAGCTTAGGGACAGGGGTTACTGAAGCTTTCTTT. Translating gives CASSLGTGVTEAFF.

The V gene is TRBV15, the J gene TRBJ2-1; TRBD1 might be the D (6 bases). V lost 0 bases and J 7 bases, leaving 10 bases between the germline ends. Germline V gene lookup returns CDR1 LNHNV and CDR2 YYDKDF (reference sequence). The CDR3 has 14 residues. The CDR3 DNA sequence: TGTGCCACCAGCAGAGAGGGCCAGGGGAATGAGCAGTTCTTC. As protein: CATSREGQGNEQFF.

The V call is TRBV10-3, the J call TRBJ2-2; D possibly corresponds to TRBD2 (6 bases). The CDR3 has 14 residues. Trimming pared 6 bases from V and 1 base from J, leaving 9 bases between. CDR1 is ENHRY, CDR2 SYGVKD, per germline. The CDR3 loop is CAIRASENTGELFF. In nucleotides, the CDR3 is TGTGCCATCAGGGCTAGCGAGAACACCGGGGAGCTGTTTTTT.

This clone showed up just a few times. This rearrangement joins TRBV18 to TRBJ1-6; the D gene is possibly TRBD1 (5 bases). Germline assignment: CDR1 KGHSH and CDR2 LQKENI. The CDR3 is made up of 16 amino acids. Trimming removed 0 bases at V and 7 bases at J, with 13 bases between. The CDR3 DNA is TGTGCCAGCTCACCACCGAGCAGGGTCGGGAATTCACCCCTCCACTTT. It specifies CASSPPSRVGNSPLHF. Supplemented by reference TRBV18 and TRBJ1-6, the full variable domain reads NAGVMQNPRHLVRRRGQEARLRCSPMKGHSHVYWYRQLPEEGLKFMVYLQKENIIDESGMPKERFSAEFPKEGPSILRIQQVVRGDSAAYFCASSPPSRVGNSPLHFGNGTRLTVT.

This chain connects TRBV7-9 to TRBJ2-2; 9 nucleotides match TRBD1. From germline, CDR1 is SEHNR and CDR2 FQNEAQ (reference sequence). This CDR3 has 17 residues. V trimming: 5 bases; J trimming: 8 bases; junction bases outside the gene matches: 15. The DNA for the CDR3 is TGTGCCAGCAGCCCCTGGACAGGGGTTGGTGGTCCGGGGGAGCTGTTTTTT. It specifies CASSPWTGVGGPGELFF.

As regards this clone: Within the sample, other DNA sequences also encode this same CDR3. V gene TRBV6-5 combines with J gene TRBJ2-7; D perhaps matches TRBD1 (6 bases). Trimming stripped 0 bases from V and 4 bases from J, with 7 bases between. From germline, CDR1 is MNHEY and CDR2 SVGAGI. The CDR3 sequence is 13 residues long. The DNA for the CDR3 is TGTGCCAGCAGTTACTCGCAGGGGTACGAGCAGTACTTC. Its protein product is CASSYSQGYEQYF.

The gene calls are TRBV6-5 and TRBJ2-1; no clear D gene. CDR1 is MNHEY and CDR2 is SVGAGI in the germline V gene. The ends were cut back, 10 bases at V and 6 bases at J, with 10 bases in the middle. This CDR3 region has 11 residues. Here the CDR3 DNA reads TGTGCCACCCTAATTGGCAATGAGCAGTTCTTC. This codes for CATLIGNEQFF.

This chain joins TRBV5-1 and TRBJ2-3; D is undetermined. This CDR3 comprises 14 residues. Germline CDR1 SGHRS, CDR2 YFSETQ. The ends were cut back, 0 bases at V and 5 bases at J, with 10 bases in the middle. As DNA, the CDR3 is TGCGCCAGCAGCTTGGGGGTAGCCGTAGATACGCAGTATTTT. It is translated as CASSLGVAVDTQYF.

This sequence joins TRBV20-1 and TRBJ2-5; D is possibly TRBD2 (5 bases). This CDR3 comprises 11 residues. CDR1 and CDR2 from the germline V gene are DFQATT and SNEGSKA (reference sequence). Trimming shortened V by 7 bases and J by 7 bases, and 13 bases separated the two germline ends. Written as DNA, the CDR3 is TGCAGTGTCCGGTTCGAGGGGACCCAGTACTTC. It yields the protein CSVRFEGTQYF.

The chain joins TRBV25-1 to TRBJ2-3, with 7 nucleotides matching TRBD1. This CDR3 is built from 15 residues. With 3 bases clipped from V and 2 bases from J, the junction kept 5 bases outside the gene matches. Germline loops: CDR1 MGHDK, CDR2 SYGVNS. The CDR3 loop is CASSDRDSITDTQYF. The CDR3 nucleotides are TGTGCCAGCAGTGATCGGGACAGCATCACAGATACGCAGTATTTT.

The V gene is TRBV19, the J gene TRBJ1-5; 8 bases line up with TRBD1. The CDR3 extends over 15 amino acids. V dropped 4 bases and J dropped 3; count of bases not matched to a gene: 5. In germline, CDR1 is LNHDA, CDR2 SQIVND (reference sequence). The CDR3, as DNA: TGTGCCAGTAGTACTTGGACAGGGTCCAATCAGCCCCAGCATTTT. It yields the protein CASSTWTGSNQPQHF.

This clone showed up just once. J is TRBJ1-1 and V is TRBV2; 7 nucleotides agree with TRBD1. V lost 2 bases to trimming and J lost 4 bases; unmatched junction nucleotides: 4. The CDR3 covers 14 residues. Per the germline V gene, CDR1 is SNHLY and CDR2 is FYNNEI. CDR3 protein: CASSEMTGSTEAFF. The CDR3 DNA is TGTGCCAGCAGTGAAATGACAGGGAGCACTGAAGCTTTCTTT.

V is TRBV6-6 and J is TRBJ1-3; D call uncertain. This CDR3 has 15 residues. Between the trimmed V and J ends, which lost 2 bases and 4 bases, there was a span of 12 bases. Germline CDR1 and CDR2: MNHNY and SVGAGI (reference sequence). In DNA, the CDR3 is TGTGCCAGCAGTTACATCCCCCGAGCGGGAAACACCATATATTTT. Protein: CASSYIPRAGNTIYF.